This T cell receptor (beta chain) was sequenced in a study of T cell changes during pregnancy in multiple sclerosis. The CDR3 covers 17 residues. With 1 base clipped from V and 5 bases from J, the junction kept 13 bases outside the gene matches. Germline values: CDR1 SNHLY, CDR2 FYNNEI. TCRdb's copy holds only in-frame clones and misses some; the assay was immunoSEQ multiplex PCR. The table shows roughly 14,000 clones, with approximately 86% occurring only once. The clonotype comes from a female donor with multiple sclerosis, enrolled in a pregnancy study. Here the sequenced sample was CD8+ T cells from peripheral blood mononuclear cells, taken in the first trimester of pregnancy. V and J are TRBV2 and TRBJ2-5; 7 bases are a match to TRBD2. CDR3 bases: TGTGCCAGCAGTGAAGGTCCCGTGGGGACTACGGAGGAGACCCAGTACTTC. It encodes CASSEGPVGTTEETQYF.